This section outlines one TCR beta chain sequence together with its context. Its target is unknown. Through a sample-barcoded 5' primer and a J-beta primer mix, a second PCR was run for roughly 6 to 12 cycles. Tags on each cDNA molecule came from a template-switch adaptor with 12 random nucleotides. TCRdb reprocessed the 5' RACE reads via MiXCR and lists one record per CDR3 protein. The sample has approximately 800,000 distinct CDR3 sequences; roughly 60% are singletons. V was clipped by 3 bases and J by 2 bases, with 12 bases between them. The CDR3 covers 14 residues. CDR1 is SGDLS and CDR2 is YYNGEE in the germline V gene. The data stem from a study of blood T cells in healthy people across ages. Whole-study findings and limits: When set beside aged donors, long-lived donors presented more naive CD4+ cells and higher diversity. The fall in TCR beta diversity per million T cells was roughly linear with age.

The sample consisted of blood. V and J are TRBV9 and TRBJ2-7; D is undetermined. This clonotype originated in a man aged 25 to 40 in good health. This CDR3 is CASSEGPGPYEQYF. Written as DNA, the CDR3 is TGTGCCAGCAGCGAAGGTCCTGGACCCTACGAGCAGTACTTC.